This T cell receptor (beta chain) is from a study of blood T cell repertoires in COVID-19. Study-level information: COVID-19 samples from acute and convalescent phases originated in the United States, Italy and Spain. PBMCs, B-cell-depleted T cells, or T cells provided the cDNA or gDNA that made up the material.

Across 20 to 25 US areas, participants ranged in age from about 18 to 90 years. This clone has a count of ten or more. Original processing methods: Reference gene primer amplification gave estimated nucleated cell counts. Repertoires were generated with immunoSEQ multiplex PCR, while TCRdb's copy carries only in-frame clones and drops some. D and trimming come from the DNA, and the V and J calls and clone size come from that table. Of 180,000 or so clones detected, about 80% appear once; the ten largest clones hold around an eighth. The source is a man aged 55 to 69 who had been exposed to COVID-19. The sequenced sample consisted of PBMCs or T cells enriched from blood (not recorded which).

The CDR3 bases are TGTGCCAGCAGTGAATCGGCCACAGCTACTGGAAACACCATATATTTT. Translating it yields CASSESATATGNTIYF. V usage is TRBV2 and J usage is TRBJ1-3; D not certain. V gave up 2 bases and J gave up 2 bases, with 13 bases separating them. Germline assignment: CDR1 SNHLY and CDR2 FYNNEI. The CDR3 covers 16 residues.